Following are 16 T cell receptor beta chains from one sample sequenced in a study of PD-L1 blockade in urothelial cancer (dated by TCRdb to about 2017). The label giving this sample's time point can be read as: peripheral blood 6 weeks after treatment start. The library was produced with the immunoSEQ multiplex PCR assay. This is the immuneACCESS table as TCRdb keeps it, with only in-frame sequences that have V and J called. A part of the clones is gone; compared with another copy, unresolved V genes explain less than half, and the rest is unexplained. This sample lists 100,000 to 150,000 clones; about 82% were detected once. The top ten clones comprise around 2.4% of the sample. Sequenced material: PBMCs, taken around atezolizumab (anti-PD-L1) treatment. These receptor sequences come from a man in his fifties or sixties with urothelial cancer.

The V gene is TRBV2, the J gene TRBJ1-5; 7 bases are a match to TRBD1. The CDR3 covers 14 residues. Trimming at V came to 6 bases and at J to 6 bases, leaving 8 bases not matched to a gene. Germline-derived CDR1 and CDR2 are SNHLY and FYNNEI. CDR3 in amino acids: CASRTGVWSQPQHF. The DNA for the CDR3 is TGTGCCAGCAGAACAGGGGTATGGAGTCAGCCCCAGCATTTT.

V gene TRBV30 combines with J gene TRBJ1-1; weak D call: TRBD1 (6 bases). CDR1 and CDR2 from the germline V gene are GTSNPN and SVGIG (reference sequence). The CDR3 consists of 13 residues. Trimming left V 0 bases short and J 1 base short, with 6 bases between. Here the CDR3 reads CAWSVQGNTEAFF. In DNA form, the CDR3 reads TGTGCCTGGAGTGTACAGGGGAACACTGAAGCTTTCTTT.

The genes are TRBV11-2 and TRBJ2-7; maybe TRBD1 (7 bases). This CDR3 region has 13 residues. The germline gives CDR1 SGHAT, CDR2 FQNNGV. Trimming removed 5 bases at V and 4 bases at J, with 12 bases between. CDR3 DNA sequence: TGTGCCAGCAGCATTCAGGGGGGATACGAGCAGTACTTC. Protein product: CASSIQGGYEQYF.

The gene calls are TRBV9 and TRBJ2-1; 10 nucleotides match TRBD2. With 3 bases clipped from V and 6 bases from J, the junction kept 3 bases outside the gene matches. There are 14 residues in the CDR3. From germline, CDR1 is SGDLS and CDR2 YYNGEE. The CDR3 here is CASSGGTSVNEQFF. In DNA form, the CDR3 reads TGTGCCAGCAGCGGAGGGACTAGCGTCAATGAGCAGTTCTTC.

Many counts were recorded for this clone. V and J are TRBV6-4 and TRBJ2-5, with D possibly being TRBD1 (6 bases). This CDR3 spans 15 amino acids. The germline CDR1 and CDR2 sequences are MRHNA and SNTAGT. Trimming took 4 bases from V and 2 from J, leaving 14 bases between them. CDR3 residues: CASSADPGQQETQYF. As DNA, the CDR3 is TGTGCCAGCAGTGCGGACCCGGGACAACAAGAGACCCAGTACTTC.

V and J are TRBV18 and TRBJ2-7; 7 bases match TRBD1. J lost 4 bases, V lost 3 bases, and 9 bases had no gene match. Germline values: CDR1 KGHSH, CDR2 LQKENI. This CDR3 has 15 amino acids. CDR3 loop: CASSPVQGTRYEQYF. In DNA form, the CDR3 reads TGTGCCAGCTCACCCGTACAGGGGACAAGGTACGAGCAGTACTTC.

V and J are TRBV5-1 and TRBJ2-7; D may be TRBD2 (5 bases). The CDR3 extends over 12 amino acids. Germline CDR1 SGHRS, CDR2 YFSETQ. Deletions cut 2 bases from V and 4 bases from J, with 7 bases between. The CDR3 DNA is TGCGCCAGCAGCTTTTCGGGGTACGAGCAGTACTTC. Its protein is CASSFSGYEQYF.

This chain joins TRBV7-2 and TRBJ1-1, with no clear D. V gave up 2 bases and J gave up 11 bases, with 15 bases separating them. Germline V gene data show CDR1 as SGHTA and CDR2 as FQGNSA. The CDR3 spans 13 residues. The CDR3 loop is CASSLSFASRAFF. In DNA form, the CDR3 reads TGTGCCAGCAGCTTATCATTCGCATCGAGGGCTTTCTTT.

The V gene is TRBV19, the J gene TRBJ1-1, with unresolved D. Germline V gene sequence: CDR1 LNHDA, CDR2 SQIVND (reference sequence). Trimming shortened V by 7 bases and J by 11 bases, and 20 bases separated the two germline ends. The CDR3 spans 13 residues. The CDR3 sequence is CASTQRGRESAFF. The CDR3 DNA follows: TGTGCCAGTACTCAACGGGGTAGGGAATCGGCTTTCTTT.

CDR3 coding DNA: TGTGCCAGCAGCCCGAGATCCCACAATGAGCAGTTCTTC. Translating it yields CASSPRSHNEQFF. V usage is TRBV28 and J usage is TRBJ2-1; D is undetermined. Germline CDR1 and CDR2: MDHEN and SYDVKM. The V and J ends lost 6 bases and 5 bases respectively, with 11 bases between them. CDR3 length: 13 amino acids.

The V gene is TRBV11-2, the J gene TRBJ2-1; possible D gene TRBD2, 6 bases. Trimming removed 5 bases at V and 5 bases at J, with 22 bases between. The CDR3 is made up of 17 amino acids. In germline, CDR1 is SGHAT, CDR2 FQNNGV. The chain's CDR3 is CASSRSLLEGRDNEQFF. The CDR3 DNA sequence: TGTGCCAGCAGCCGGTCATTGTTGGAGGGCCGGGACAATGAGCAGTTCTTC.

The chain combines TRBV4-2 with TRBJ1-5; 7 bases align to TRBD1. The CDR3 spans 15 residues. V lost 4 bases and J lost 0; bases outside the gene matches: 3. The germline V gene encodes CDR1 LGHNA and CDR2 YNFKEQ. The CDR3 DNA is TGTGCCAGCAGCCGGGACAGCGGTAGCAATCAGCCCCAGCATTTT. Translation gives CASSRDSGSNQPQHF.

V and J are TRBV7-3 and TRBJ2-2; possible D gene TRBD2, 5 bases. Germline CDR1 reads SGHTA; CDR2 reads FQGTGA. CDR3 length: 15 residues. The germline V and J ends were trimmed by 0 bases and 0 bases, with 5 bases remaining between them. DNA for the CDR3: TGTGCCAGCAGCTTAACCGGGACGAACACCGGGGAGCTGTTTTTT. Residues: CASSLTGTNTGELFF.

The chain carries TRBV19 and TRBJ1-6; tentatively, D is TRBD1 (5 bases). Germline V gene lookup returns CDR1 LNHDA and CDR2 SQIVND (reference sequence). V was shortened by 3 bases and J by 7 bases, with 10 bases between the two germline ends. The CDR3 runs to 14 residues. The CDR3 protein is CASSISGDNSPLHF. The CDR3 nucleotides are TGTGCCAGTAGTATTTCGGGGGACAATTCACCCCTCCACTTT.

This chain uses TRBV28 with TRBJ2-7; 7 bases align to TRBD2. Germline lookup yields CDR1 MDHEN and CDR2 SYDVKM. J was trimmed by 3 bases and V by 5 bases; bases with no gene match: 13. This CDR3 comprises 16 residues. The CDR3, as DNA: TGTGCCAGCAGTCTGGGGACGGGACTACCGAACTACGAGCAGTACTTC. Translating gives CASSLGTGLPNYEQYF.

The chain is built from TRBV6-5 and TRBJ2-1, with TRBD2 identical over 9 bases. The germline gives CDR1 MNHEY, CDR2 SVGAGI. This CDR3 spans 16 amino acids. V lost 0 bases, J lost 7 bases, and 7 bases stayed unmatched. CDR3 region: CASSYSGSGRRNEQFF. The CDR3 bases are TGTGCCAGCAGTTACTCGGGTAGCGGGAGAAGGAATGAGCAGTTCTTC.